This T cell receptor beta chain was observed in a study of early T cells in non-severe SARS-CoV-2 infection. Study-wide context: Chains stayed unpaired after sequencing of bulk RNA from unsorted whole blood.

General study findings and limits: Anti-spike CD8 responses were favored by VDJdb matching, which missed private and CD4 specificities.

About this clonotype: Antigen specificity is unknown.

CDR1 LNHNV and CDR2 YYDKDF come from the germline V gene (reference sequence). V was clipped by 0 bases and J by 11 bases, with 16 bases between them. This CDR3 is 14 amino acids long. Individually, cDNA molecules had unique molecular identifiers attached to them. From the 5' RACE reads, TCRdb called clonotypes with MiXCR, one entry per CDR3 protein. The table lists approximately 71,000 distinct CDR3 sequences, 9% to 15% of them singletons, with over 1.5% in the top ten. This sequence joins TRBV15 and TRBJ1-2, with D hard to call. Sequences were obtained from whole blood. This receptor was identified in an adult who was a healthcare worker with PCR-confirmed SARS-CoV-2 infection or an uninfected control (not recorded which). Here the CDR3 reads CATSREAGSRLYTF. The CDR3 nucleotides are TGTGCCACCAGCAGAGAGGCGGGATCGCGCCTTTACACCTTC.